This T cell receptor (beta chain) was documented in a study of T cells in Graves' hyperthyroidism and ophthalmopathy. Study conclusions and caveats: A model built on 13 V-J features separated ophthalmopathy from stable hyperthyroidism. Peripheral blood also featured most of the thyroid clonotypes expanded above 0.001.

As to this clonotype: Its antigen remains unknown.

RNA transcripts provided the source from which TCR beta CDR3 regions were amplified. Using the HTBI primer set, a first-round RT-PCR was run on the TCR CDR3. Via MiXCR, TCRdb re-called the multiplex PCR reads, giving one row per CDR3 protein. The sample carries fewer than 450,000 distinct CDR3 sequences, about a sixth recorded once. Uncontrolled infection, other autoimmune disease, pregnancy or lactation barred patients from enrollment. The clonotype was recovered from a woman between 25 and 40 years old with Graves' hyperthyroidism that later progressed to Graves' ophthalmopathy. The material sequenced was blood.

The CDR3 DNA sequence: TGCGCCAGCAGCCCAGGACTAGCACATGTGGATACGCAGTATTTT. Translated: CASSPGLAHVDTQYF. The chain combines TRBV5-1 with TRBJ2-3; TRBD2 aligns across 8 bases. This CDR3 has 15 residues. Unmatched junction bases numbered 10, after V lost 4 bases and J lost 6 bases. Germline lookup yields CDR1 SGHRS and CDR2 YFSETQ.